The next 21 T cell receptor beta chains were all read from a single sample in a study of blood T cell repertoires in COVID-19. Some clones are missing from TCRdb's copy, which holds only in-frame ones; the method was immunoSEQ multiplex PCR. The table has approximately 150,000 clones, more than 80% seen once. Sequenced material: peripheral blood. The receptors here all came from a man between 65 and 85 years old with acute or convalescent COVID-19.

The CDR3 DNA reads TGCAGCGTTGAAAGGGGGACCTATGGCTACACCTTC. Amino acid sequence: CSVERGTYGYTF. The chain is built from TRBV29-1 and TRBJ1-2; D is perhaps TRBD1 (6 bases). Between the trimmed V and J ends, which lost 2 bases and 4 bases, there was a span of 8 bases. The CDR3 is made up of 12 amino acids. Germline CDR1 and CDR2: SQVTM and ANQGSEA.

The chain joins TRBV7-9 to TRBJ1-1, with D unresolved. Deletions cut 2 bases from V and 8 bases from J, with 6 bases between. Germline assignment: CDR1 SEHNR and CDR2 FQNEAQ (reference sequence). This CDR3 has 11 amino acids. CDR3 nucleotide sequence: TGTGCCAGCAGCTTACGGAGGGAAGCTTTCTTT. It is translated as CASSLRREAFF. The full variable domain, its missing parts supplied by reference TRBV7-9 and TRBJ1-1, is DTGVSQNPRHKITKRGQNVTFRCDPISEHNRLYWYRQTLGQGPEFLTYFQNEAQLEKSRLLSDRFSAERPKGSFSTLEIQRTEQGDSAMYLCASSLRREAFFGQGTRLTVV.

The chain combines TRBV4-1 with TRBJ2-1, with a weak D call TRBD2 (6 bases). The germline V gene encodes CDR1 MGHRA and CDR2 YSYEKL. V was pared by 0 bases and J by 7 bases, with 16 bases between. CDR3 length: 16 amino acids. CDR3: CASSQDRGMRGNEQFF. DNA of the CDR3: TGCGCCAGCAGCCAAGATCGGGGGATGCGGGGTAATGAGCAGTTCTTC.

The chain recombines TRBV27 with TRBJ1-6, with 8 positions matching TRBD1. V was pared by 8 bases and J by 7 bases, with 22 bases of the junction left unmatched. CDR3 length: 19 residues. Germline CDR1 MNHEY, CDR2 SMNVEV (reference sequence). The DNA for the CDR3 is TGTGCCAGCCCCACAGGTCAACACCGACAGGGGTTGCGGAATTCACCCCTCCACTTT. Encoded protein: CASPTGQHRQGLRNSPLHF.

This clone appeared a single time. This chain joins TRBV9 and TRBJ1-4, with TRBD1 matching 9 bases. Germline V gene sequence: CDR1 SGDLS, CDR2 YYNGEE. The junction had 6 bases not matched to a gene; V was cut back by 2 bases and J by 7 bases. The CDR3 loop spans 15 amino acids. CDR3: CASSVTGGEGEKLFF. The CDR3 DNA reads TGTGCCAGCAGCGTGACAGGGGGAGAAGGTGAAAAACTGTTTTTT.

This chain joins TRBV4-1 and TRBJ2-2, with 8 bases lining up with TRBD2. The J segment lost 5 bases and the V segment lost 0 bases, leaving 2 bases of the junction unmatched. The CDR3 is 15 amino acids. Germline V lookup: CDR1 MGHRA, CDR2 YSYEKL. CDR3 sequence (DNA): TGCGCCAGCAGCCAAGAGGTAGCGGGAACCGGGGAGCTGTTTTTT. It encodes CASSQEVAGTGELFF.

This chain joins TRBV9 and TRBJ2-1; 9 positions match TRBD1. CDR1 and CDR2 from the germline V gene are SGDLS and YYNGEE. Losses at the gene ends were 2 bases for V and 5 bases for J; bases not matched to a gene: 8. The CDR3 spans 16 residues. The CDR3 region has the DNA TGTGCCAGCAGCGTTTTACCGGGACAGGGTAACAATGAGCAGTTCTTC. Its translation is CASSVLPGQGNNEQFF. Full variable domain (remainder filled in from reference TRBV9 and TRBJ2-1): DSGVTQTPKHLITATGQRVTLRCSPRSGDLSVYWYQQSLDQGLQFLIQYYNGEERAKGNILERFSAQQFPDLHSELNLSSLELGDSALYFCASSVLPGQGNNEQFFGPGTRLTVL.

This clone was counted many times. V usage is TRBV1 and J usage is TRBJ2-7; the table's D call, TRBD1, was not checked against the DNA. TRBV1 is shown as a pseudogene. The CDR3 is made up of 15 amino acids. The CDR3, as DNA: TGCACCAGCAGCCAAGATGACCGGACATCCTACGAGCAGTACTTC. Protein product: CTSSQDDRTSYEQYF.

The rearrangement joins TRBV27 to TRBJ2-3; D perhaps matches TRBD2 (7 bases). The V and J ends lost 5 bases and 4 bases respectively, with 22 bases between them. The CDR3 is made up of 17 amino acids. Germline lookup yields CDR1 MNHEY and CDR2 SMNVEV (reference sequence). The CDR3 coding sequence is TGTGCCAGCAGTATGCGGGGGCGCGGGGTCATCTCAGATACGCAGTATTTT. Protein product: CASSMRGRGVISDTQYF.

The rearrangement links TRBV5-1 to TRBJ1-1; D may be TRBD1 (5 bases). The CDR3 covers 15 residues. V was cut by 4 bases and J by 0 bases, with 13 bases left in between. Germline V lookup: CDR1 SGHRS, CDR2 YFSETQ. The CDR3 sequence: CASSIGVGMNTEAFF. CDR3 coding DNA: TGCGCCAGCAGCATAGGGGTCGGAATGAACACTGAAGCTTTCTTT. The variable domain in full, completed from reference TRBV5-1 and TRBJ1-1, reads KAGVTQTPRYLIKTRGQQVTLSCSPISGHRSVSWYQQTPGQGLQFLFEYFSETQRNKGNFPGRFSGRQFSNSRSEMNVSTLELGDSALYLCASSIGVGMNTEAFFGQGTRLTVV.

The rearrangement joins TRBV11-2 to TRBJ2-2; 7 bases map to TRBD1. J lost 6 bases, V lost 6 bases, and 7 bases had no gene match. CDR1 is SGHAT, CDR2 FQNNGV, per germline. CDR3 length: 14 residues. The CDR3 DNA follows: TGTGCCAGCAGAGAACAGGGGACCGCCGGGGAGCTGTTTTTT. It is translated as CASREQGTAGELFF.

The genes are TRBV11-2 and TRBJ2-3; D gene uncertain. The CDR3 covers 15 residues. Germline V gene data show CDR1 as SGHAT and CDR2 as FQNNGV. V shed 0 bases and J shed 2 bases, with 9 bases lying between them. In nucleotides, the CDR3 is TGTGCCAGCAGCTTAGATGGCCGGGTCACAGATACGCAGTATTTT. Protein sequence: CASSLDGRVTDTQYF.

The chain employs TRBV11-3 and TRBJ2-3; 7 bases map to TRBD1. From germline, CDR1 is SGHNT and CDR2 YENEEA. The CDR3 consists of 15 residues. The junction had 6 bases not matched to a gene; V was cut back by 5 bases and J by 1 base. CDR3 residues: CASSQLGQGTDTQYF. CDR3 sequence (DNA): TGTGCCAGCAGCCAACTTGGACAGGGCACAGATACGCAGTATTTT.

This chain uses TRBV28 with TRBJ2-5; 9 positions match TRBD2. This CDR3 spans 16 amino acids. Germline lookup yields CDR1 MDHEN and CDR2 SYDVKM. The ends lost 3 bases at V and 5 bases at J; junction bases unmatched: 10. The CDR3 sequence: CASSLTAASGTETQYF. For the CDR3, the DNA is TGTGCCAGCAGTTTGACTGCGGCTAGCGGGACGGAGACCCAGTACTTC.

This sequence joins TRBV7-2 and TRBJ2-2, with D unclear. Germline values: CDR1 SGHTA, CDR2 FQGNSA. The length of the CDR3 is 15 residues. Trimming cost V 5 bases and J 2 bases, with 12 bases left between them. The CDR3 DNA reads TGTGCCAGCAGCACACCCCGCGGCAACACCGGGGAGCTGTTTTTT. Protein product: CASSTPRGNTGELFF.

The chain employs TRBV2 and TRBJ2-2; 7 bases are shared with TRBD2. Germline V gene lookup returns CDR1 SNHLY and CDR2 FYNNEI. CDR3 size: 14 residues. The V gene end was trimmed by 0 bases and the J gene end by 8 bases; junction bases not matched to a gene: 3. CDR3 DNA sequence: TGTGCCAGCAGTGAAGCTGGCGGGAGAGGGGAGCTGTTTTTT. As protein: CASSEAGGRGELFF.

V gene TRBV9 combines with J gene TRBJ1-5; D perhaps matches TRBD1 (6 bases). This CDR3 contains 15 residues. Between the trimmed V and J ends, which lost 2 bases and 3 bases, there was a span of 12 bases. Germline assignment: CDR1 SGDLS and CDR2 YYNGEE. CDR3 coding DNA: TGTGCCAGCAGCGTTGACGGGACACTCAATCAGCCCCAGCATTTT. Residues: CASSVDGTLNQPQHF.

This chain connects TRBV11-2 to TRBJ2-2; D is possibly TRBD2 (6 bases). Germline assignment: CDR1 SGHAT and CDR2 FQNNGV. Trimming removed 4 bases from V and 2 bases from J, with 11 bases in between. CDR3 size: 15 residues. Here the CDR3 reads CASSYWRGNTGELFF. The CDR3 nucleotides read TGTGCCAGCAGCTATTGGCGGGGCAACACCGGGGAGCTGTTTTTT.

V gene TRBV7-8 combines with J gene TRBJ2-6; a weak D match, TRBD1 (6 bases). The germline V gene has CDR1 SGHVS and CDR2 FQNEAQ. There are 14 residues in the CDR3. Trimming cost V 1 base and J 6 bases, with 7 bases left between them. CDR3 in DNA: TGTGCCAGCAGCTTAGAGGGGGTGGCCAACGTCCTGACTTTC. It codes for CASSLEGVANVLTF. Combining the CDR3 with reference TRBV7-8 and TRBJ2-6 gives the whole variable domain GAGVSQSPRYKVAKRGQDVALRCDPISGHVSLFWYQQALGQGPEFLTYFQNEAQLDKSGLPSDRFFAERPEGSVSTLKIQRTQQEDSAVYLCASSLEGVANVLTFGAGSRLTVL.

This chain connects TRBV13 to TRBJ1-1; tentatively, D is TRBD1 (5 bases). The V end was cut by 4 bases, the J end by 1 base, with 16 bases between. CDR3 length: 16 residues. Germline values: CDR1 PRHDT, CDR2 FYEKMQ (reference sequence). The DNA of the CDR3 is TGTGCCAGCAGCTCCCAAAGGGACTGGCGGAACACTGAAGCTTTCTTT. Amino acid sequence: CASSSQRDWRNTEAFF.

The chain recombines TRBV5-4 with TRBJ1-6; unclear D gene. V lost 4 bases and J 3 bases, leaving 11 bases between the germline ends. Germline V lookup: CDR1 SGHNT, CDR2 YYREEE (reference sequence). The CDR3 runs 15 residues. CDR3 nucleotide sequence: TGTGCCAGCAGCGCCCGCGGCCTCTATAATTCACCCCTCCACTTT. Protein: CASSARGLYNSPLHF.